Sequencing of this TCR beta chain was carried out in a study of CD8 T cells in Susac syndrome. Random hexamers were used to reverse transcribe an amount of 0.5 to 1 ug RNA. MiXCR was run by TCRdb on the immunoSEQ multiplex PCR reads, yielding one entry per CDR3 protein. The data hold 150,000 to 200,000 distinct CDR3 sequences, with 90% to 96% observed a single time. The CDR3 is 16 amino acids. The germline gives CDR1 SGHNT, CDR2 YYREEE (reference sequence). After removal of 3 bases from V and 0 bases from J, the junction contained 3 bases not matched to a gene. The chain combines TRBV5-4 with TRBJ2-5; 12 bases agree with TRBD2. This TCR derives from a human donor with multiple sclerosis. The specimen was CD4+ T cells from PBMCs. CDR3: CASSSRLAGDQETQYF. CDR3 nucleotides: TGTGCCAGCAGCTCACGACTAGCGGGGGACCAAGAGACCCAGTACTTC.